The 30 T cell receptor beta chains reported below all come from one sample, sequenced in a study of CD8+CD57+ T cells in acquired aplastic anemia. Profiling of TCR beta VDJ combinations and CDR3 sequences used genomic DNA as template. A single record per CDR3 protein comes from TCRdb applying MiXCR to the reads. The sample holds a few hundred thousand distinct CDR3 sequences, 45% to 70% seen once. The specimen was sorted CD4+, CD8+, or CD8+CD57+ T cells (not recorded which) from PBMCs. The origin of the receptors is a human donor with severe aplastic anemia or a healthy control (not recorded which).

This clonotype was recorded at least ten times. The chain combines TRBV29-1 with TRBJ1-5; D ambiguous. Trimming left V 6 bases short and J 4 bases short, with 10 bases between. The CDR3 has 12 amino acids. Germline CDR1 and CDR2: SQVTM and ANQGSEA. Written as DNA, the CDR3 is TGCAGCGTAATGGACTGGAATCAGCCCCAGCATTTT. Its translation: CSVMDWNQPQHF.

This clonotype has only a few counts. This chain links TRBV20-1 with TRBJ2-3, with TRBD1 as a possible D gene (6 bases). Trimming pared 2 bases from V and 5 bases from J, leaving 17 bases between. Germline CDR1 is DFQATT and CDR2 is SNEGSKA (reference sequence). The CDR3 is made up of 15 amino acids. CDR3 amino acids: CSARSGGRGQDTQYF. The CDR3 DNA reads TGCAGTGCTAGATCTGGGGGCAGGGGACAAGATACGCAGTATTTT.

This clonotype has more than one count but fewer than ten. V is TRBV25-1 and J is TRBJ2-3; D is unclear. The CDR3 runs to 12 residues. V was trimmed by 3 bases and J by 3 bases, leaving 4 bases between them. Looked up from germline, CDR1 is MGHDK and CDR2 is SYGVNS. CDR3 bases: TGTGCCAGCAGTGAGTTAACAGATACGCAGTATTTT. It encodes CASSELTDTQYF. The complete variable domain, with remaining parts taken from reference TRBV25-1 and TRBJ2-3, reads EADIYQTPRYLVIGTGKKITLECSQTMGHDKMYWYQQDPGMELHLIHYSYGVNSTEKGDLSSESTVSRIRTEHFPLTLESARPSHTSQYLCASSELTDTQYFGPGTRLTVL.

Comments on this clonotype: A much more abundant neighbour one base away suggests this may be a read error. CDR3 sequence (DNA): TGTGCCAGCAGTGAAGAGGATACCTCTGGAAACACCATGTATTTT. Translated: CASSEEDTSGNTMYF. V and J are TRBV2 and TRBJ1-3; no reliable D call. The CDR3 totals 15 residues. CDR1 and CDR2 (germline): SNHLY, FYNNEI.

In nucleotides, the CDR3 is TGTGCCAGCAGCCAAGATCTGGTAGAAGAGACCCAGTGCTTC. This sequence encodes CASSQDLVEETQCF. The genes are TRBV3-2 and TRBJ2-5. TRBV3-2 is a documented pseudogene. The CDR3 is made up of 14 amino acids.

V gene TRBV5-6 combines with J gene TRBJ1-5; D may be TRBD1 (5 bases). The V end was cut by 5 bases, the J end by 5 bases, with 20 bases between. CDR3 length: 16 residues. Looked up from germline, CDR1 is SGHDT and CDR2 is YYEEEE. CDR3 protein: CASSYSRQPSDQPQHF. In DNA, the CDR3 is TGTGCCAGCAGTTACTCAAGACAGCCCAGCGATCAGCCCCAGCATTTT.

The chain has TRBV6-5 and TRBJ2-7; no clear D. V was clipped by 2 bases and J by 2 bases, with 13 bases between them. Germline CDR1 is MNHEY and CDR2 is SVGAGI. The CDR3 has 15 amino acids. The CDR3 reads CASSYRSMGPYEQYF. The CDR3 region has the DNA TGTGCCAGCAGTTACCGTTCTATGGGCCCCTACGAGCAGTACTTC.

The chain links TRBV20-1 to TRBJ2-5; maybe TRBD2 (6 bases). With the DNA end fitting TRBJ2-7 better, the J assignment may be wrong. Germline V gene lookup returns CDR1 DFQATT and CDR2 SNEGSKA (reference sequence). This CDR3 is built from 14 residues. The CDR3 DNA follows: TGCAGTGCCACCGTAGGCGGGAACTCCTACGAGCAGTACTTC. Protein: CSATVGGNSYEQYF.

Comments on this clonotype: A much bigger clone sits one base away, suggesting this may be a read error. The V and J genes are TRBV6-5 and TRBJ1-4; D is uncertain. Germline CDR1 is MNHEY and CDR2 is SVGAGI. V lost 1 base and J lost 10, with 7 bases in between. The CDR3 consists of 12 residues. CDR3 nucleotides: TGTGCCAGCAGTTACTTTTACGGAAAACTGTTTTTT. This encodes CASSYFYGKLFF.

This clonotype came up many times. The chain recombines TRBV6-1 with TRBJ1-5; tentatively, D is TRBD1 (6 bases). CDR3 size: 13 residues. V lost 4 bases, J lost 15 bases, and 19 bases lay in between. The germline CDR1 and CDR2 sequences are MNHNS and SASEGT. The CDR3 nucleotides are TGTGCCAGCAGTGGGGCAGGGGATAGAGGAAGGCATTTT. Translated, it gives CASSGAGDRGRHF.

The table lists this clonotype with many counts. This chain uses TRBV19 with TRBJ1-3; 7 bases map to TRBD1. This CDR3 has 17 amino acids. Germline assignment: CDR1 LNHDA and CDR2 SQIVND (reference sequence). V lost 3 bases, J lost 2 bases, and 10 bases stayed unmatched. The CDR3, as DNA: TGTGCCAGTAGTATCCAGGGGACAGCGGGGCCTGGAAACACCATATATTTT. Residues: CASSIQGTAGPGNTIYF. Supplemented by reference TRBV19 and TRBJ1-3, the full variable domain reads DGGITQSPKYLFRKEGQNVTLSCEQNLNHDAMYWYRQDPGQGLRLIYYSQIVNDFQKGDIAEGYSVSREKKESFPLTVTSAQKNPTAFYLCASSIQGTAGPGNTIYFGEGSWLTVV.

The chain uses TRBV9 and TRBJ2-7; 9 bases line up with TRBD2. The CDR3 contains 16 residues. The V gene's germline CDR1 is SGDLS and CDR2 YYNGEE. V shed 1 base and J 0 bases; nucleotides not matched to a gene: 5. CDR3 region: CASSVKASGVSYEQYF. The CDR3 DNA is TGTGCCAGCAGCGTAAAGGCTAGCGGGGTCTCCTACGAGCAGTACTTC.

In its sample, this clonotype was seen a few times. The chain combines TRBV2 with TRBJ2-1; D gene uncertain. The V gene lost 2 bases and the J gene lost 0 bases, with 11 bases spanning the gap. CDR3 size: 16 residues. Germline V gene data show CDR1 as SNHLY and CDR2 as FYNNEI. CDR3 in amino acids: CASSELGFSSYNEQFF. DNA of the CDR3: TGTGCCAGCAGTGAACTCGGATTCAGCTCCTACAATGAGCAGTTCTTC.

The V and J genes are TRBV7-2 and TRBJ1-1, with 7 bases aligning to TRBD1. The CDR3 totals 15 residues. The V and J ends lost 1 base and 6 bases, in that order; junction bases with no gene match: 8. CDR1 and CDR2 (germline): SGHTA, FQGNSA. The CDR3 region is CASSLGGQPVSEAFF. The DNA for the CDR3 is TGTGCCAGCAGCTTAGGGGGACAGCCCGTTTCTGAAGCTTTCTTT.

This clonotype was picked up a small number of times. The chain couples TRBV30 to TRBJ2-5; 8 nucleotides align to TRBD1. The CDR3 covers 15 residues. The germline V gene encodes CDR1 GTSNPN and CDR2 SVGIG (reference sequence). After removal of 1 base from V and 3 bases from J, the junction contained 7 bases not matched to a gene. CDR3 DNA: TGTGCCTGGAGTGATTTCGGACAGGGCGAAGAGACCCAGTACTTC. This translates into CAWSDFGQGEETQYF.

This clonotype was counted many times. V gene TRBV6-5 combines with J gene TRBJ2-7, with D possibly TRBD1 on 6 matching bases. The V gene's germline CDR1 is MNHEY and CDR2 SVGAGI. Deletions cut 6 bases from V and 5 bases from J, with 14 bases between. This CDR3 has 13 residues. The CDR3 protein is CASSSTGFHEQYF. Written as DNA, the CDR3 is TGTGCCAGCAGCAGTACAGGGTTCCACGAGCAGTACTTC.

The V and J genes are TRBV25-1 and TRBJ2-7; tentative D call: TRBD1 (5 bases). The germline V gene encodes CDR1 MGHDK and CDR2 SYGVNS. V lost 6 bases and J 2 bases, leaving 17 bases between the germline ends. The CDR3 covers 15 residues. CDR3 in DNA: TGTGCCAGCAGCTTTTTTGACAGTCTCGCCTACGAGCAGTACTTC. Its protein is CASSFFDSLAYEQYF.

This chain uses TRBV20-1 with TRBJ2-3, with D unclear. The CDR3 runs 14 residues. Germline V gene lookup returns CDR1 DFQATT and CDR2 SNEGSKA (reference sequence). Trimming removed 0 bases at V and 2 bases at J, with 9 bases between. CDR3 loop: CSARDWGNTDTQYF. The DNA for the CDR3 is TGCAGTGCTAGAGATTGGGGAAACACAGATACGCAGTATTTT.

The rearrangement joins TRBV7-9 to TRBJ2-5, with D uncertain. V was cut by 5 bases and J by 2 bases, with 15 bases left in between. The CDR3 has 15 residues. The germline V gene encodes CDR1 SEHNR and CDR2 FQNEAQ (reference sequence). The CDR3 DNA reads as TGTGCCAGCAGCCCCCTCCTGCGACATCAAGAGACCCAGTACTTC. Its translation: CASSPLLRHQETQYF. The whole variable domain, filled in from reference TRBV7-9 and TRBJ2-5, reads DTGVSQNPRHKITKRGQNVTFRCDPISEHNRLYWYRQTLGQGPEFLTYFQNEAQLEKSRLLSDRFSAERPKGSFSTLEIQRTEQGDSAMYLCASSPLLRHQETQYFGPGTRLLVL.

V usage is TRBV24-1 and J usage is TRBJ2-1, with D possibly TRBD1 on 8 matching bases. Germline V gives CDR1 KGHDR, CDR2 SFDVKD. V lost 2 bases and J lost 7, with 20 bases in between. The CDR3 runs to 17 residues. The CDR3 sequence is CATSDSGRDRGGNEQFF. CDR3 in DNA: TGTGCCACCAGTGATTCAGGCCGAGACAGGGGAGGGAATGAGCAGTTCTTC.

V is TRBV12-3 or TRBV12-4 and J is TRBJ2-1; D is unclear. This CDR3 contains 13 residues. V was shortened by 2 bases and J by 6 bases, with 8 bases between the two germline ends. This chain's CDR3 is CASSLREVNEQFF. The DNA of the CDR3 is TGTGCCAGCAGTTTACGTGAGGTCAATGAGCAGTTCTTC.

This clonotype occurred many times. The gene calls are TRBV6-5 and TRBJ1-5, with D possibly TRBD1 on 5 matching bases. The CDR3 is 15 amino acids. Germline V CDR1 and CDR2: MNHEY, SVGAGI. V was cut by 0 bases and J by 6 bases, with 12 bases left in between. CDR3 sequence reads: CASSYSGQGGQPQHF. CDR3 in DNA: TGTGCCAGCAGTTACTCGGGGCAGGGAGGTCAGCCCCAGCATTTT.

This clonotype was found once. This chain uses TRBV29-1 with TRBJ1-2; 7 bases align to TRBD1. The CDR3 spans 13 residues. The germline CDR1 and CDR2 sequences are SQVTM and ANQGSEA. The V and J ends lost 0 bases and 4 bases, in that order; junction bases with no gene match: 2. The CDR3 bases are TGCAGCGTTGAAGAATACAGGGGCTATGGCTACACCTTC. Translating gives CSVEEYRGYGYTF. Complete variable domain (other parts from reference TRBV29-1 and TRBJ1-2): SAVISQKPSRDICQRGTSLTIQCQVDSQVTMMFWYRQQPGQSLTLIATANQGSEATYESGFVIDKFPISRPNLTFSTLTVSNMSPEDSSIYLCSVEEYRGYGYTFGSGTRLTVV.

The chain links TRBV20-1 to TRBJ1-6; a weak D match, TRBD1 (5 bases). V dropped 6 bases and J dropped 8 bases, with 20 bases sitting between them. The CDR3 length is 15 residues. CDR1 and CDR2 (germline): DFQATT, SNEGSKA (reference sequence). The CDR3 bases are TGCAGTGCCAGACTAGCGGGGGGGGAGGATTCACCCCTCCACTTT. Its protein is CSARLAGGEDSPLHF.

This clonotype showed up many times. The chain has TRBV2 and TRBJ1-2, with unresolved D. The CDR3 is made up of 12 amino acids. The germline V and J ends were trimmed by 5 bases and 4 bases, with 8 bases remaining between them. Germline CDR1 and CDR2: SNHLY and FYNNEI. CDR3 DNA: TGTGCCAGCAGTAGGACCATCTATGGCTACACCTTC. It encodes CASSRTIYGYTF.

This chain links TRBV2 with TRBJ2-7, with 7 bases lining up with TRBD2. The CDR3 runs 14 residues. The trim removed 6 bases at V and 0 bases at J, leaving 5 bases unmatched. The germline CDR1 and CDR2 sequences are SNHLY and FYNNEI. As DNA, the CDR3 is TGTGCCAGCAGCTTAAGCGGGGTCTCCTACGAGCAGTACTTC. Residues: CASSLSGVSYEQYF.

V is TRBV2 and J is TRBJ1-1; D is unclear. Trimming cost V 2 bases and J 8 bases, with 6 bases left between them. Germline CDR1 reads SNHLY; CDR2 reads FYNNEI. The CDR3 extends over 11 amino acids. Here the CDR3 DNA reads TGTGCCAGCAGTGAACTGTTCGAAGCTTTCTTT. The encoded protein is CASSELFEAFF.

CDR3 DNA sequence: TGTGCCAGCAGTGATTCAACCGGGGAGCTGTTTTTT. As protein: CASSDSTGELFF. The chain couples TRBV6-1 to TRBJ2-2, with no clear D. This CDR3 is built from 12 residues. Trimming took 3 bases from V and 5 from J, leaving 4 bases between them. The germline V gene encodes CDR1 MNHNS and CDR2 SASEGT.

The genes are TRBV7-9 and TRBJ2-3; D is perhaps TRBD2 (6 bases). Trimming shortened V by 8 bases and J by 4 bases, and 10 bases separated the two germline ends. The CDR3 contains 12 residues. The V gene's germline CDR1 is SEHNR and CDR2 FQNEAQ (reference sequence). This chain's CDR3 is CASDTGADTQYF. In DNA, the CDR3 is TGTGCCAGCGACACGGGGGCAGATACGCAGTATTTT.

Ten or more counts support this clonotype. The rearrangement uses TRBV6-5 and TRBJ1-3, with a tentative D call TRBD1 (5 bases). The CDR3 spans 14 residues. Germline values: CDR1 MNHEY, CDR2 SVGAGI. Trimming cost V 11 bases and J 2 bases, with 16 bases left between them. CDR3 in amino acids: CASRPGDAGNTIYF. CDR3 nucleotide sequence: TGTGCCTCCCGGCCGGGGGACGCTGGAAACACCATATATTTT.